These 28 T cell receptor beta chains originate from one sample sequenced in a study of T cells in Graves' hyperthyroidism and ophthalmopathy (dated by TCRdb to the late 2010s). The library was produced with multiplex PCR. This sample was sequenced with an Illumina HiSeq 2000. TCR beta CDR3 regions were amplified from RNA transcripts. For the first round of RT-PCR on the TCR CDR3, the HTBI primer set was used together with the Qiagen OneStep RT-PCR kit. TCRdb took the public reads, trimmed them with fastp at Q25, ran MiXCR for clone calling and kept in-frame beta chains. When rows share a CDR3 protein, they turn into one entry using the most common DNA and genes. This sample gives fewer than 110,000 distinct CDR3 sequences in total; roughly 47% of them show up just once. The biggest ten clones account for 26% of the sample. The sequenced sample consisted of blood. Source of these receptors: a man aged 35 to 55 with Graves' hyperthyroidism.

The CDR3 DNA sequence: TGTGCCAGCACCCGCTCAGGGTCGTTCTATGGCTACACCTTC. Its protein product is CASTRSGSFYGYTF. The V and J genes are TRBV2 and TRBJ1-2, with TRBD1 as a possible D gene (5 bases). CDR3 length: 14 residues. Germline CDR1 SNHLY, CDR2 FYNNEI. Deletions cut 7 bases from V and 4 bases from J, with 16 bases between.

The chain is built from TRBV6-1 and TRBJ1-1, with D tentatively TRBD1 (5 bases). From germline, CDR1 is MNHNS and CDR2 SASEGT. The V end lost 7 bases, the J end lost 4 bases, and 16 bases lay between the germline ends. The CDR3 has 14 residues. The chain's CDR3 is CASTARPGGTEAFF. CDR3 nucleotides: TGTGCCAGCACCGCCCGCCCCGGGGGCACTGAAGCTTTCTTT.

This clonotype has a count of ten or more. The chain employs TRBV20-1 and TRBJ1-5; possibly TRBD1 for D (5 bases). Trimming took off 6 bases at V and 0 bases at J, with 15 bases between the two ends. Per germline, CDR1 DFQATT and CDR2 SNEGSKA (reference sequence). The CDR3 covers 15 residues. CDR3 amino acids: CSALPLGLSNQPQHF. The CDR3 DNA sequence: TGCAGTGCCCTCCCATTGGGACTTAGCAATCAGCCCCAGCATTTT.

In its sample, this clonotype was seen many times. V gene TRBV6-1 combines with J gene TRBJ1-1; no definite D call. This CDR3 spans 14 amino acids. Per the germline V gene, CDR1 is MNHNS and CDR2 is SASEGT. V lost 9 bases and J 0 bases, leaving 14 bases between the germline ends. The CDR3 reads CASQQRNLNTEAFF. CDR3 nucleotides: TGTGCCAGTCAACAGAGGAATCTGAACACTGAAGCTTTCTTT.

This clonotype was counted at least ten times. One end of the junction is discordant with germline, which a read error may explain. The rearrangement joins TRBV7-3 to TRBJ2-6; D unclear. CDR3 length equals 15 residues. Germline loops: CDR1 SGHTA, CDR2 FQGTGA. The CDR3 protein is CASSLTNSGANVLTF. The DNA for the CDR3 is TGTGCCAGCAGCCTAACTAACTCTGGGGCCAACGTCCTGACTTTC.

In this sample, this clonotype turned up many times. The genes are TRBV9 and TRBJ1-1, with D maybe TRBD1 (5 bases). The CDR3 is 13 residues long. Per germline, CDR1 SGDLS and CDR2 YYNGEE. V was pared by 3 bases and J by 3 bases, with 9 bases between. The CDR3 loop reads CASSAGTYTEAFF. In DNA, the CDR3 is TGTGCCAGCAGCGCGGGGACGTACACTGAAGCTTTCTTT.

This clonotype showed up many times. The CDR3 DNA reads TGCAGTGCTAGAGGACGGTCGAACACCGGGGAGCTGTTTTTT. As protein: CSARGRSNTGELFF. The chain couples TRBV20-1 to TRBJ2-2; no definite D call. The V gene's germline CDR1 is DFQATT and CDR2 SNEGSKA (reference sequence). V was cut by 1 base and J by 0 bases, with 6 bases left in between. The CDR3 length is 14 residues.

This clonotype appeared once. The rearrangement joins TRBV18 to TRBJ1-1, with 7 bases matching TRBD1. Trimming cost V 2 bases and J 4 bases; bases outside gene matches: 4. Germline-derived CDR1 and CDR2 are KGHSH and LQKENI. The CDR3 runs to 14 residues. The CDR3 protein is CASSPEGAGTEAFF. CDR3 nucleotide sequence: TGTGCCAGCTCACCAGAGGGGGCTGGCACTGAAGCTTTCTTT.

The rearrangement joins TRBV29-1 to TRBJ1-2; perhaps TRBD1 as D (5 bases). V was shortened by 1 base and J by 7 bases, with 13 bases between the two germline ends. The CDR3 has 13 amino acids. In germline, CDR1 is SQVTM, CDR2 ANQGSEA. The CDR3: CSVEVAGGSGYTF. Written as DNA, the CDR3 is TGCAGCGTTGAAGTAGCGGGGGGTAGTGGCTACACCTTC.

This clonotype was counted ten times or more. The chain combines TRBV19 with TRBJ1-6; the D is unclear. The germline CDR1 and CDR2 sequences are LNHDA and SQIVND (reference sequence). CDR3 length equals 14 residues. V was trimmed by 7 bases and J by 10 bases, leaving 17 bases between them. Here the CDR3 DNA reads TGTGCCAGTAATCTCGGGCCCGGTGGCTCACCCCTCCACTTT. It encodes CASNLGPGGSPLHF.

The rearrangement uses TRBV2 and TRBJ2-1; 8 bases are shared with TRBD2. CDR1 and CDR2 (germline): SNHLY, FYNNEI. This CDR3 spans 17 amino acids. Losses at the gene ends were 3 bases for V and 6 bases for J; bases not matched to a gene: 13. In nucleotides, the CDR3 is TGTGCCAGCAGTGAGCCCTTGGCAACTAGCGGCAGCAATGAGCAGTTCTTC. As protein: CASSEPLATSGSNEQFF.

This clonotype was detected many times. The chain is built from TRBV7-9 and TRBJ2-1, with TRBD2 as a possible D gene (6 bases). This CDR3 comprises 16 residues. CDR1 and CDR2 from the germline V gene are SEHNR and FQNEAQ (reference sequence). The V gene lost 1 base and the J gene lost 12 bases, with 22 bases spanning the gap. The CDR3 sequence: CASSLDGGIPKVWQFF. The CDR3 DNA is TGTGCCAGCAGCTTAGATGGCGGGATCCCAAAGGTTTGGCAGTTCTTC.

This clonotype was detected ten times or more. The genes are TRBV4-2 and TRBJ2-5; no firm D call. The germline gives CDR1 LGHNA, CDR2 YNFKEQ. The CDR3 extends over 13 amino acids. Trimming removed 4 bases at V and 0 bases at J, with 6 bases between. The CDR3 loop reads CASSPENQETQYF. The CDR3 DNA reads TGTGCCAGCAGCCCCGAGAACCAAGAGACCCAGTACTTC.

The CDR3 loop reads CASSPRDSNQPQHF. The CDR3 region has the DNA TGTGCCAGCAGCCCCCGGGACAGCAATCAGCCCCAGCATTTT. J is TRBJ1-5 and V is TRBV7-6, with D maybe TRBD1 (5 bases). This CDR3 spans 14 amino acids. V dropped 5 bases and J dropped 1 base, with 9 bases sitting between them. The germline gives CDR1 SGHVS, CDR2 FNYEAQ.

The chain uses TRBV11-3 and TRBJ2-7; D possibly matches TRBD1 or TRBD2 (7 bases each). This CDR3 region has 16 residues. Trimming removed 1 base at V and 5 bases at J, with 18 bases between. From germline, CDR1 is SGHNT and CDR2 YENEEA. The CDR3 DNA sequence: TGTGCCAGCAGCTTAGTCCAGGGGGGGAACAGAAACGAGCAGTACTTC. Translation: CASSLVQGGNRNEQYF. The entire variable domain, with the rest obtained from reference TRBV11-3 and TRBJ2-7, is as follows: EAGVVQSPRYKIIEKKQPVAFWCNPISGHNTLYWYLQNLGQGPELLIRYENEEAVDDSQLPKDRFSAERLKGVDSTLKIQPAELGDSAVYLCASSLVQGGNRNEQYFGPGTRLTVT.

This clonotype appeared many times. CDR3 nucleotide sequence: TGTGCCAGCAGCTTGGGGGCGGGGTGGGGCCAAGAGACCCAGTACTTC. This codes for CASSLGAGWGQETQYF. The chain links TRBV5-6 to TRBJ2-5, with TRBD2 as a possible D gene (6 bases). The CDR3 is 16 residues long. Between the trimmed V and J ends, which lost 0 bases and 1 base, there was a span of 13 bases. CDR1 and CDR2 from the germline V gene are SGHDT and YYEEEE.

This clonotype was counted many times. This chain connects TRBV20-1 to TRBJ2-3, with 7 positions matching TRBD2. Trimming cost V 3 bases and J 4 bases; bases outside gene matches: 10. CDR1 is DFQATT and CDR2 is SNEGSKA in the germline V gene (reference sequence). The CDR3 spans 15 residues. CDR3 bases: TGCAGTGCTAGCCCTCGGGTAGCGGGCTCAGATACGCAGTATTTT. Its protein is CSASPRVAGSDTQYF.

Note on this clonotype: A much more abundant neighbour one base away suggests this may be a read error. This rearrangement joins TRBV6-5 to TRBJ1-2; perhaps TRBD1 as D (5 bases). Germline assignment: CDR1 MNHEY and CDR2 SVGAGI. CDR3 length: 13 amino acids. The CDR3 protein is CACSPGAVWGYTF. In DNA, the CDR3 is TGTGCCTGCAGCCCCGGGGCTGTTTGGGGCTACACCTTC.

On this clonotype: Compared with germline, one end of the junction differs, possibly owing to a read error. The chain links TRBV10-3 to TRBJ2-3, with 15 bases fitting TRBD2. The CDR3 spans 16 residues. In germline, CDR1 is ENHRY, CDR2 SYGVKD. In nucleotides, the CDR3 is TGTGCCATCAGACCGGGACTAGCGGGGGGAGCAGATACACAGTATTTT. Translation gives CAIRPGLAGGADTQYF.

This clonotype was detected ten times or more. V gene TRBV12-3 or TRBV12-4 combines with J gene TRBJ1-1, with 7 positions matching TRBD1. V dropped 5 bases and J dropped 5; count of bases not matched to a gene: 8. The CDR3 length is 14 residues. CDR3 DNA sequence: TGTGCCAGCAGTGGAAACAGGGGTGGGACTGAAGCTTTCTTT. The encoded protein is CASSGNRGGTEAFF.

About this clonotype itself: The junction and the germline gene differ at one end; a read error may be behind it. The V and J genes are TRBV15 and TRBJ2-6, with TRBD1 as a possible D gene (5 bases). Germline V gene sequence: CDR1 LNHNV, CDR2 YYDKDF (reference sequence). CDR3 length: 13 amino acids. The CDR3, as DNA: TGTGCCACCAGCAGAGATTTGACAGACACTGAAGCTTTC. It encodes CATSRDLTDTEAF.

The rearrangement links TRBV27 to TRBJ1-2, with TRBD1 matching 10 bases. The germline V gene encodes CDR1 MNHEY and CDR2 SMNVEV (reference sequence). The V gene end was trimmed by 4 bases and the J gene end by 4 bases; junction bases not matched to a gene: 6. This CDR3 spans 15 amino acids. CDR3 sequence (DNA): TGTGCCAGCAGTTCAGGACAGGGGGGTCCCTATGGCTACACCTTC. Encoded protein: CASSSGQGGPYGYTF.

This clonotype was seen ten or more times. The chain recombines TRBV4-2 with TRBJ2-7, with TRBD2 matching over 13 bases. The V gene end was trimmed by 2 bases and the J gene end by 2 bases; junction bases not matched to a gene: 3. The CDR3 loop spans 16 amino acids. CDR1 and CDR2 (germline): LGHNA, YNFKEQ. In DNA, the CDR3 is TGTGCCAGCAGCCAACCCGGGACTAGCGGGACCTACGAGCAGTACTTC. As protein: CASSQPGTSGTYEQYF.

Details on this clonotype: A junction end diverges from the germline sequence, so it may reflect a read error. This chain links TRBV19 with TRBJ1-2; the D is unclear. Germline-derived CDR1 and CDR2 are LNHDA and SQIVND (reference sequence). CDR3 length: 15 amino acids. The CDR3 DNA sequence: TGTGCCAGTGGATCGGGTGATGGGAGGAACTATGGCTACACTTTC. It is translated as CASGSGDGRNYGYTF.

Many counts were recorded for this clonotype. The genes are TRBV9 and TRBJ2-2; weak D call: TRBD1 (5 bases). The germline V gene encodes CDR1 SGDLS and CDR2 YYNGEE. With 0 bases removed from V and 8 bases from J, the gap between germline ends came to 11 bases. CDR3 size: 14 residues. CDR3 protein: CASSVATAGGELFF. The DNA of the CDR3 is TGTGCCAGCAGCGTAGCTACTGCAGGGGGGGAGCTGTTTTTT.

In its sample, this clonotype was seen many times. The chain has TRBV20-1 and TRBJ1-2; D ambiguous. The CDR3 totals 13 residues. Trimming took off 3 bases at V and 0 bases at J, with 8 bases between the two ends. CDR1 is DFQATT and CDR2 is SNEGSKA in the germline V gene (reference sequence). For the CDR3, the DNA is TGCAGTGCTAGGGCAGGACCTAACTATGGCTACACCTTC. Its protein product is CSARAGPNYGYTF.

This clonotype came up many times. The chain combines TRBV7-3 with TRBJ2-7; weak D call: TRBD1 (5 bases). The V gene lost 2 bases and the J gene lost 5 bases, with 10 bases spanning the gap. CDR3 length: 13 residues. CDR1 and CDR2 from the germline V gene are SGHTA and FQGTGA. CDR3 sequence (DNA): TGTGCCAGCAGCTTAGAACAGGCCCACGAGCAGTACTTC. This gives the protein CASSLEQAHEQYF.

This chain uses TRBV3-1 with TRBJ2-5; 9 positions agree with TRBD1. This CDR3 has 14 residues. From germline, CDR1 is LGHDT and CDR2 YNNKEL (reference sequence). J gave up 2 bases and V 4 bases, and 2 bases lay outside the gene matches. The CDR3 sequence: CASSPGQGQETQYF. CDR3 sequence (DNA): TGTGCCAGCAGCCCGGGACAGGGTCAAGAGACCCAGTACTTC.